This T cell receptor beta chain was retrieved from a study of T cells in Graves' hyperthyroidism and ophthalmopathy. Study-wide background: Blood from the periphery was taken at initial diagnosis, before any treatment.

Germline CDR1 and CDR2: MNHNS and SASEGT. CDR3 length: 17 amino acids. V shed 6 bases and J 7 bases; nucleotides not matched to a gene: 16. This clonotype was seen at least ten times. TCR beta CDR3 sequences were amplified from RNA transcripts. The primer set for the first-round RT-PCR of the TCR CDR3 was HTBI. TCRdb processed the multiplex PCR reads anew with MiXCR; each CDR3 protein has one entry. This sample has roughly 380,000 distinct CDR3 sequences, with roughly 15% found just once. Hyperthyroidism patients were newly diagnosed, had disease duration under 2 months, and were aged 18 to 65 years. A roughly 10 ml volume of fresh peripheral blood provided the PBMCs.

The sample taken for sequencing was blood. V gene TRBV6-1 combines with J gene TRBJ2-1; TRBD2 matches 9 bases. This clonotype was sampled from a woman between 18 and 29 years old with Graves' hyperthyroidism. The CDR3: CASRGSGREGTRNEQFF. The CDR3 DNA reads TGTGCCAGCAGAGGATCGGGGCGGGAGGGCACGAGGAATGAGCAGTTCTTC.